This T cell receptor (beta chain) is drawn from a study of CD8 T cells in Susac syndrome. V lost 5 bases and J lost 3; bases outside the gene matches: 3. The germline V gene encodes CDR1 MNHEY and CDR2 SMNVEV (reference sequence). The CDR3 is made up of 14 amino acids. A quantity of about 0.5 to 1 ug RNA underwent reverse transcription using random hexamers. Multiplex PCR with immunoSEQ amplified the TCR beta CDR3 across 54 Vbeta and 13 Jbeta. MiXCR, applied by TCRdb to the immunoSEQ multiplex PCR reads, yields one record per CDR3 protein. The sample includes about 430,000 distinct CDR3 sequences, more than 80% seen only once; the top ten take 0.09% to 0.15%. Sequencing of TCR beta covered CD8+ and CD4+ T cells obtained from blood. The multiple sclerosis controls were treatment-naive patients, and their relapsing-remitting disease was stable or active.

This clonotype was obtained from a human donor with multiple sclerosis. This chain uses TRBV27 with TRBJ1-5; 8 bases are shared with TRBD1. Sequenced material: CD8+ T cells from PBMCs. The CDR3 region has the DNA TGTGCCAGCAGTATGACAGGGGTCAATCAGCCCCAGCATTTT. This translates into CASSMTGVNQPQHF.